This TCR beta chain was obtained from a study of T cells in localized non-small cell lung cancer. The germline V gene has CDR1 SGDLS and CDR2 YYNGEE. The CDR3 is made up of 14 amino acids. V trimming: 1 base; J trimming: 2 bases; junction bases outside the gene matches: 2. Assay used: immunoSEQ multiplex PCR; TCRdb lists only in-frame clones, some missing. Of roughly 30,000 clones listed, about 90% are singletons. This material consisted of peripheral blood, taken before any cancer treatment. This TCR came from a woman between 18 and 50 years old with stage I lung adenocarcinoma. This rearrangement joins TRBV9 to TRBJ1-2, with 7 bases aligning to TRBD1. The CDR3 loop reads CASSVQGGNYGYTF. As DNA, the CDR3 is TGTGCCAGCAGCGTACAGGGGGGGAACTATGGCTACACCTTC.